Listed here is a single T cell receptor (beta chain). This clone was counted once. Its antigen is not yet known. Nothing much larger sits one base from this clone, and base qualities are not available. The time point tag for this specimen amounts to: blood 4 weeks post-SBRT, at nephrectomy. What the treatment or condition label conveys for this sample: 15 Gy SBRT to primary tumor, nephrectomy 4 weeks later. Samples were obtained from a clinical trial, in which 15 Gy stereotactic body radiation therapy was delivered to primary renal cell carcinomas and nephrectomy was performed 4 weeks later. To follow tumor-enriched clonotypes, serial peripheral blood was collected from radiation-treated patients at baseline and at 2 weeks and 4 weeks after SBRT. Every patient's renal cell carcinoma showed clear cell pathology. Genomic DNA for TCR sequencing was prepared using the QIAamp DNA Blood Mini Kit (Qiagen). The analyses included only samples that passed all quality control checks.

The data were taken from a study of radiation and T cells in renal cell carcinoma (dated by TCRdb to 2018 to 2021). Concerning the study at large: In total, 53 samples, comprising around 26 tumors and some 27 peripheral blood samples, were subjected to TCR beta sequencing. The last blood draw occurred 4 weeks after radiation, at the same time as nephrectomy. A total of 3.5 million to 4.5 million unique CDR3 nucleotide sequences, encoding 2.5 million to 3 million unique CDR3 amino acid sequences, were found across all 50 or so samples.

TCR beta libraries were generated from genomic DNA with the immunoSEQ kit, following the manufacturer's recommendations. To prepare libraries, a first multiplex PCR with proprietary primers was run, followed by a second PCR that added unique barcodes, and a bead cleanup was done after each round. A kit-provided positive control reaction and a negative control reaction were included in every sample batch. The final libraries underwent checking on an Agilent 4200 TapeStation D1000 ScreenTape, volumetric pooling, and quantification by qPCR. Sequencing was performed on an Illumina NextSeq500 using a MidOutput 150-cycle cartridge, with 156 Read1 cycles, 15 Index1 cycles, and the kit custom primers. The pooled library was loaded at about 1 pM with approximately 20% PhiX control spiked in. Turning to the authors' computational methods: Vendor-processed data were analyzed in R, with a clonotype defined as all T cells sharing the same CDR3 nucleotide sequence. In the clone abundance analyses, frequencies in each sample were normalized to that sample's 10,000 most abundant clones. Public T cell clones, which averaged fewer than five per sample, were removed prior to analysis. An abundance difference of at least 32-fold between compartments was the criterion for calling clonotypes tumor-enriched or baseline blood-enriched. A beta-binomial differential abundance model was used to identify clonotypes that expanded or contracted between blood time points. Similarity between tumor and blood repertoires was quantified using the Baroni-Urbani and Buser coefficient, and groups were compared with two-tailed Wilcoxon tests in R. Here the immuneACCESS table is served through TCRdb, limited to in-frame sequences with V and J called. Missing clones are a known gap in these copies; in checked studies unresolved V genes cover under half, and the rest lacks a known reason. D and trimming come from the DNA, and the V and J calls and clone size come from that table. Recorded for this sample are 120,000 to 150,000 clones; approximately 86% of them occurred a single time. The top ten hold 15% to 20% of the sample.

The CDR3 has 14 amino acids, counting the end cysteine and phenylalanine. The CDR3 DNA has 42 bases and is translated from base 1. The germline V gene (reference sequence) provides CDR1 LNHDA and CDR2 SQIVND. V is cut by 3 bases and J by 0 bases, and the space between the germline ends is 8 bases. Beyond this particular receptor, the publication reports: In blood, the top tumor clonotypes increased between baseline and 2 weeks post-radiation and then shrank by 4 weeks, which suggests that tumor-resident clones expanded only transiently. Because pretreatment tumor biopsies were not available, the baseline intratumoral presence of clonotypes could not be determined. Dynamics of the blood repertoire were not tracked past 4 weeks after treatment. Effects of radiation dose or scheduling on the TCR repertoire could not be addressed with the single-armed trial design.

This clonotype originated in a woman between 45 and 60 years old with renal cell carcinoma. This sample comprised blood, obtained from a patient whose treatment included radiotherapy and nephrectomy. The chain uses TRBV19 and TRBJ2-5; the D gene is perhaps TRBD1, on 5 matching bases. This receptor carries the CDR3 CASSIQGYQETQYF. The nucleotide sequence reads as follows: TGTGCCAGTAGTATCCAGGGTTACCAAGAGACCCAGTACTTC.